The clone carrying this T cell receptor beta chain was recorded a few times. What it binds is unknown. From germline, CDR1 is SEHNR and CDR2 FQNEAQ (reference sequence). CDR3 size: 14 residues. Trimming took off 5 bases at V and 1 base at J, with 11 bases between the two ends. This sample was included in a study of OX40 agonist ivuxolimab in advanced cancers. Study-wide points: Several nonresponders also turned out to have low normalized T-cell clonal expansion.

Profiling relied on immunoSEQ multiplex PCR, and the TCRdb table lists in-frame clones only, not all of them. Of about 48,000 clones listed, around 90% were seen once; the top ten hold 1.5% to 2%. Autoimmune disease history or systemic immunosuppression led to patient exclusion. Sampling of blood occurred at baseline, cycle 4 day 1, and cycle 7 day 1. The sequences come from CD4+ or CD8+ T cells sorted from blood, collected in a trial of the OX40 agonist ivuxolimab. The V gene is TRBV7-9, the J gene TRBJ1-2, with a tentative D call TRBD1 (6 bases). The TCR sequence derives from an adult with an advanced solid tumor such as melanoma, head and neck, liver or kidney cancer. The DNA of the CDR3 is TGTGCCAGCAGCCGAGGGGGTTATAACTATGGCTACACCTTC. Translation: CASSRGGYNYGYTF.